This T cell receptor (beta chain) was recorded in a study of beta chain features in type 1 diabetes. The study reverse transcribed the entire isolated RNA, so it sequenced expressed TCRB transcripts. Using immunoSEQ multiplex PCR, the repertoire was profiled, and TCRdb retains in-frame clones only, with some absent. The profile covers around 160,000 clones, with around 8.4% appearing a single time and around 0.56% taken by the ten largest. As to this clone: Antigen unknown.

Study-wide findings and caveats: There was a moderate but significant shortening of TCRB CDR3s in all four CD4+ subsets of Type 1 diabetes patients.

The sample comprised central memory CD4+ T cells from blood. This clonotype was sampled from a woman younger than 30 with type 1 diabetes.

CDR3 protein: CASSFATRGRRNEKLFF. Written as DNA, the CDR3 is TGCGCCAGCAGCTTTGCTACCAGGGGGCGCCGGAATGAAAAACTGTTTTTT. V and J are TRBV5-1 and TRBJ1-4; 8 nucleotides align to TRBD1. Unmatched junction bases numbered 11, after V lost 2 bases and J lost 5 bases. The CDR3 covers 17 residues. Per the germline V gene, CDR1 is SGHRS and CDR2 is YFSETQ. The full variable domain, completed using reference TRBV5-1 and TRBJ1-4, is KAGVTQTPRYLIKTRGQQVTLSCSPISGHRSVSWYQQTPGQGLQFLFEYFSETQRNKGNFPGRFSGRQFSNSRSEMNVSTLELGDSALYLCASSFATRGRRNEKLFFGSGTQLSVL.